This record covers a single TCR beta chain. The entry originates in a study of blood T cell repertoires in COVID-19. The wider study: The United States, Italy and Spain were the sources of the acute and convalescent COVID-19 samples. Sample material is recorded as cDNA or gDNA derived from T cells, B-cell-depleted T cells, or PBMCs.

Using immunoSEQ multiplex PCR, the repertoire was profiled, and TCRdb retains in-frame clones only, with some absent. The sample lists 120,000 to 150,000 clones; 75% to 85% were seen once. Germline CDR1 and CDR2: SGHRS and YFSETQ. CDR3 length equals 16 residues. The ends were cut back, 2 bases at V and 0 bases at J, with 11 bases in the middle. The material sequenced was peripheral blood. The chain recombines TRBV5-1 with TRBJ2-2; TRBD1 is a possible D gene (5 bases). The source is a man between 45 and 60 years old with acute or convalescent COVID-19. Here the CDR3 reads CASSFGADSNTGELFF. The CDR3 DNA sequence: TGCGCCAGCAGCTTTGGGGCCGATTCGAACACCGGGGAGCTGTTTTTT.